This TCR beta chain originates from a study of stem cell transplantation in POMP-related autoinflammatory disease. General study points: In PRAID patients, the number of distinct TRB V-J gene pairings was restricted.

Concerning this clone itself: What it binds is unknown.

Data came from immunoSEQ multiplex PCR; TCRdb stores just in-frame clones and leaves some out. The table has thousands of clones, 75% to 90% seen once. CDR1 and CDR2 from the germline V gene are SEHNR and FQNEAQ (reference sequence). The V gene lost 2 bases and the J gene lost 2 bases, with 11 bases spanning the gap. CDR3 length: 15 amino acids. This sequence was found in a human donor in good health. The chain is built from TRBV7-9 and TRBJ2-3; TRBD1 might be the D (5 bases). Sequencing was performed on a CXCR5-defined cell subset from PBMCs. In DNA form, the CDR3 reads TGTGCCAGCAGCTTAAAAGGGGCCAACACAGATACGCAGTATTTT. Its protein product is CASSLKGANTDTQYF.